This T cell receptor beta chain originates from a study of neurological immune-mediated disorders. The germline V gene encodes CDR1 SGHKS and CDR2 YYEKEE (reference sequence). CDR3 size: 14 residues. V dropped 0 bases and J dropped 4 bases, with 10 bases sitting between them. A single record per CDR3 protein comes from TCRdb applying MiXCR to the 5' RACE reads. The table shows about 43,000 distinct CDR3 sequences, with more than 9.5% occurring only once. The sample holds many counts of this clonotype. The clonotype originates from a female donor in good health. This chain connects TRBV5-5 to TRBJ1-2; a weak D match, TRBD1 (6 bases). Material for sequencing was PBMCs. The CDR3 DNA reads TGTGCCAGCAGCTTGGAGGGGGTCGGCTATGGCTACACCTTC. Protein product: CASSLEGVGYGYTF.